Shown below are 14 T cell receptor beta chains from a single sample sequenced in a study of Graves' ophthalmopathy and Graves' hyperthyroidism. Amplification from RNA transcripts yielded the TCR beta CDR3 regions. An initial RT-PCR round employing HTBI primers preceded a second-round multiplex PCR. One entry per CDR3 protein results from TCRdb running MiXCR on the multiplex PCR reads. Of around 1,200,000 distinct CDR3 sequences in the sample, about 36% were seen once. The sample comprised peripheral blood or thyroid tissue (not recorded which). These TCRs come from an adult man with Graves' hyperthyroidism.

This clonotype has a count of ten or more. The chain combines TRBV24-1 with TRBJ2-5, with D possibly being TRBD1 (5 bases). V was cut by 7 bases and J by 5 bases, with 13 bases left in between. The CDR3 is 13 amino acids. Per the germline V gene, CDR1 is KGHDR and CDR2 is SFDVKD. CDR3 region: CATSDRNEETQYF. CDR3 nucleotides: TGTGCCACCAGCGACAGAAACGAGGAGACCCAGTACTTC.

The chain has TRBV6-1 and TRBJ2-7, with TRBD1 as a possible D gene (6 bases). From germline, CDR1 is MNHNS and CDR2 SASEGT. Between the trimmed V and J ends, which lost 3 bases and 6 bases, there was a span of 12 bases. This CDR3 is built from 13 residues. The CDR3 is CASSDDRLFEQYF. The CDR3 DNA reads TGTGCCAGCAGTGACGACAGGCTCTTCGAGCAGTACTTC.

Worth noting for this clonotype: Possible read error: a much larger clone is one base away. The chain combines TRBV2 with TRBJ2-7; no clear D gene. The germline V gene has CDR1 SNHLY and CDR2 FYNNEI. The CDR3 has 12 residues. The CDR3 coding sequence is TGTGCCAGCAGCCAACAATACTACGGGCAGTACTTC. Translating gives CASSQQYYGQYF.

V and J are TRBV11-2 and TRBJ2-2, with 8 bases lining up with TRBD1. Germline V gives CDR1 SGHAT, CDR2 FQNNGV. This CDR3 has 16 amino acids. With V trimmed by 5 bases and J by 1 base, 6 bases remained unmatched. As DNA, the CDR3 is TGTGCCAGCAGCCCACCCGGGACAGGGAACACCGGGGAGCTGTTTTTT. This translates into CASSPPGTGNTGELFF.

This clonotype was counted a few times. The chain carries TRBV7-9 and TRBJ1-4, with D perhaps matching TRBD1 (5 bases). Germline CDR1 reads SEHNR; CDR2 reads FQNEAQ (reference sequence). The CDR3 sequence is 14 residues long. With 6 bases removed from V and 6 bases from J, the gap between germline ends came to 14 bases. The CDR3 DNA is TGTGCCAGCAGTCTCTCCCAGGGAGATGAAAAACTGTTTTTT. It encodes CASSLSQGDEKLFF.

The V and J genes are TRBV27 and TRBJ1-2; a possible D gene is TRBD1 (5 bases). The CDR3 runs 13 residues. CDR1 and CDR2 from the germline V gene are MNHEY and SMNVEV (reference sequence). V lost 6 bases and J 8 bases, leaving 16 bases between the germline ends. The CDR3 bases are TGTGCCAGCAGGGGGGTCGGACCTGGAGGCTACACCTTC. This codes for CASRGVGPGGYTF.

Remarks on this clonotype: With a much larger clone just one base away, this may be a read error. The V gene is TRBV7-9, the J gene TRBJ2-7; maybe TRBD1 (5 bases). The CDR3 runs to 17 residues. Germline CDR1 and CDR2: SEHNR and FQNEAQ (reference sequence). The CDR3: CASSSHPQGESSYGQYF. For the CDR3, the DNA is TGTGCCAGCAGCAGCCACCCGCAGGGCGAGAGCTCCTACGGGCAGTACTTC. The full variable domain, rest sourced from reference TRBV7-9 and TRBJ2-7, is DTGVSQNPRHKITKRGQNVTFRCDPISEHNRLYWYRQTLGQGPEFLTYFQNEAQLEKSRLLSDRFSAERPKGSFSTLEIQRTEQGDSAMYLCASSSHPQGESSYGQYFGPGTRLTVT.

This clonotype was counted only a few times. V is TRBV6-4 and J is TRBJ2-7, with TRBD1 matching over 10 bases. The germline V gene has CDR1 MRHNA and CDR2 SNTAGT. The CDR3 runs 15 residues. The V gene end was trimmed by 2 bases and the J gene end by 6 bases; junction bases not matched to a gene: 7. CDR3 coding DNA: TGTGCCAGCAGTGACAGGGGGACAGGGGTCGTCGAGCAGTACTTC. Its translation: CASSDRGTGVVEQYF.

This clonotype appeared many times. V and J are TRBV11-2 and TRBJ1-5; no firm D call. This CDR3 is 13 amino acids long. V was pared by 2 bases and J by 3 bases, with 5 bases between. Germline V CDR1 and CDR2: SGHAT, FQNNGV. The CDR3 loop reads CASSLLINQPQHF. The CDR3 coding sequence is TGTGCCAGCAGCTTACTCATCAATCAGCCCCAGCATTTT.

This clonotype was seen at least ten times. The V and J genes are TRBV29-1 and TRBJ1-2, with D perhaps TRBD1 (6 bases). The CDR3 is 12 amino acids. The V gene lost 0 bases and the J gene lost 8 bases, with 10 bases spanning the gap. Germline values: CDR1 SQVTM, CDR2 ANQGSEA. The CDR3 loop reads CSVEDSGGGYTF. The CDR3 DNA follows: TGCAGCGTTGAAGATAGCGGGGGCGGCTACACCTTC.

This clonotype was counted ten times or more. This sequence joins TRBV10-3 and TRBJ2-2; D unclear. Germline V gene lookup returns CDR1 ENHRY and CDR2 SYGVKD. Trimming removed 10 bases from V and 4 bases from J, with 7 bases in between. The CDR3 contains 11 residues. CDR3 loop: CATTATGELFF. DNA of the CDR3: TGTGCCACCACAGCCACCGGGGAGCTGTTTTTT.

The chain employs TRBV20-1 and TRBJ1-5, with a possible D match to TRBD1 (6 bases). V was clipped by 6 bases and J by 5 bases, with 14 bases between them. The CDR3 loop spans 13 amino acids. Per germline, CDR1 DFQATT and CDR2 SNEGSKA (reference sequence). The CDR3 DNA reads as TGCAGTGCCCTCGGACAGAAATATCAGCCCCAGCATTTT. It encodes CSALGQKYQPQHF.

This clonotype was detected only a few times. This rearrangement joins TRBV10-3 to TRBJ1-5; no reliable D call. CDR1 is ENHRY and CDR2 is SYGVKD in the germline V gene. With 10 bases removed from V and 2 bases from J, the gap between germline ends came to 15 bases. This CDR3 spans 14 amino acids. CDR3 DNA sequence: TGTGCCAGCAAGACGGGGAGGGGCAATCAGCCCCAGCATTTT. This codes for CASKTGRGNQPQHF.

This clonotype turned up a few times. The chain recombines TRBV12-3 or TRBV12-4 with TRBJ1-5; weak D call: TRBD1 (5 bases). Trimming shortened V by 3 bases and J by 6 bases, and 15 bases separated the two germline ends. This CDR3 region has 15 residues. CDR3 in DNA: TGTGCCAGCAGTTTCGGCGCAGGGATAGGTCAGCCCCAGCATTTT. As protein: CASSFGAGIGQPQHF.